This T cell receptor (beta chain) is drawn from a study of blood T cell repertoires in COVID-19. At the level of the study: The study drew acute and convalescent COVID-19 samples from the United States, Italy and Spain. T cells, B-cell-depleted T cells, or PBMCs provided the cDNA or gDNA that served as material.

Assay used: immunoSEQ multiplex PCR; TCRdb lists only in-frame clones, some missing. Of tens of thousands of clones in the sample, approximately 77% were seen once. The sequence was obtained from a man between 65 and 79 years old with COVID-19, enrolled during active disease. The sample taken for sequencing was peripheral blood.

The CDR3 DNA is TGTGCCAGCAGCGTATCCGGGACTAGCTATGGCAATGAGCAGTTCTTC. Encoded protein: CASSVSGTSYGNEQFF. The chain employs TRBV9 and TRBJ2-1, with 9 nucleotides matching TRBD2. The germline V gene encodes CDR1 SGDLS and CDR2 YYNGEE. This CDR3 region has 16 residues. Unmatched junction bases numbered 8, after V lost 1 base and J lost 6 bases.